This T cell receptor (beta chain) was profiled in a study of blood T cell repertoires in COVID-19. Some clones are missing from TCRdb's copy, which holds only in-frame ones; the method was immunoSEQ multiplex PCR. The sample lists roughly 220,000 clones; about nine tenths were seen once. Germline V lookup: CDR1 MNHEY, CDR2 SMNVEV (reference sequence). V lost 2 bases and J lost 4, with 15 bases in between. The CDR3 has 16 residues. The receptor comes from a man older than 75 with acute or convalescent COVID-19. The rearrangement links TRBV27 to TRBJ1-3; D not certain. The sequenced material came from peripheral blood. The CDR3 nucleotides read TGTGCCAGCAGTTTAGGGCAACCCGTGACGGGAAACACCATATATTTT. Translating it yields CASSLGQPVTGNTIYF.